This is a list of T cell receptor beta chains from one sample in a study of brain T cells in children with intractable seizures. Assay used: immunoSEQ multiplex PCR; TCRdb lists only in-frame clones, some missing. Found here are about 340,000 clones, about 93% of them singletons; the top ten hold about 5.8%. The material was peripheral blood, obtained more than 4 months after surgery. The receptors here all came from a boy less than two years old with tuberous sclerosis and intractable seizures. Both conserved end residues are part of each CDR3. D genes are given only for firm matches. Clone size is stated in some rows and not others, as once, few, many or a class when expanded.

V gene	J gene	D gene	clone size	CDR3 DNA	CDR3 protein
TRBV9	TRBJ2-7	TRBD2	-	TGTGCCAGCAGCGTCGGACTAGCGGGAAACGAGCAGTACTTC	CASSVGLAGNEQYF
TRBV5-4	TRBJ2-3	-	once	TGTGCCAGCAGCTTGGAGGCGGGGGCGGGCACAGATACGCAGTATTTT	CASSLEAGAGTDTQYF
TRBV7-9	TRBJ1-3	-	-	TGTGCCACCTTTGAGGGTTCGGGAAACACCATATATTTT	CATFEGSGNTIYF
TRBV19	TRBJ1-5	TRBD1	-	TGTGCCAGTAGTATAGCCCGGGACAGGGCATATAGCAATCAGCCCCAGCATTTT	CASSIARDRAYSNQPQHF
TRBV10-3	TRBJ1-5	-	-	TGTGCCATCAGTGGCGACGGCTATAGCAATCAGCCCCAGCATTTT	CAISGDGYSNQPQHF
TRBV15	TRBJ2-1	-	-	TGTGCCACCAGGGGAGGCAATGAGCAGTTCTTC	CATRGGNEQFF
TRBV9	TRBJ2-7	-	-	TGTGCCAGCAGCCCCTCCCTTAGCTCCTACGAGCAGTACTTC	CASSPSLSSYEQYF
TRBV5-8	TRBJ2-5	-	once	TGTGCCAGCAGCTTGGAGGGCAGGTCCGGGGAGACCCAGTACTTC	CASSLEGRSGETQYF
TRBV5-1	TRBJ1-4	-	-	TGCGCCAGCAGCTTGGCCGGGGGCAGGGAAAAACTGTTTTTT	CASSLAGGREKLFF
TRBV21-1	TRBJ1-3	-	-	TGTGCCAGCAGGGGTCCCTCTGGAAACACCATATATTTT	CASRGPSGNTIYF
TRBV30	TRBJ2-1	TRBD2	-	TGTGCCTGGAGTTGGGACTTAGCGGGGGGGAATGAGCAGTTCTTC	CAWSWDLAGGNEQFF
TRBV10-3	TRBJ1-1	-	-	TGTGCCATCAGTGAAGGGCCCTCGAACACTGAAGCTTTCTTT	CAISEGPSNTEAFF
TRBV5-1	TRBJ2-3	-	-	TGCGCCAGCAGCTTGGCCGGGTTCTTCACAGATACGCAGTATTTT	CASSLAGFFTDTQYF
TRBV5-1	TRBJ1-1	-	-	TGCGCCAGCAGCTTGGCTTCTGGGTTTTCCACTGAAGCTTTCTTT	CASSLASGFSTEAFF
TRBV7-9	TRBJ2-2	TRBD1	-	TGTGCCAGCCGGGACAGGGGCTCCAGTACGAACACCGGGGAGCTGTTTTTT	CASRDRGSSTNTGELFF
TRBV10-1	TRBJ2-1	TRBD2	-	TGCGCCAGCGGGAATGAGCGGGAGGGCTACAATGAGCAGTTCTTC	CASGNEREGYNEQFF
TRBV4-1	TRBJ2-1	-	-	TGCGCCAGCAGCCAAGGGCAGCACGGTCGCTCCTACAATGAGCAGTTCTTC	CASSQGQHGRSYNEQFF
TRBV6-6	TRBJ1-5	TRBD1	-	TGTGCCAGCAGTCCACCGGACAGGGGAGGGTGGAGGCCCCAGCATTTT	CASSPPDRGGWRPQHF
TRBV29-1	TRBJ2-7	-	-	TGCAGCGTTATTGTGGCGGGACACTCCTACGAGCAGTACTTC	CSVIVAGHSYEQYF
TRBV6-4	TRBJ2-3	-	once	TGTGCCAGCAGTGAGAGGGGGGGCAGCGATACGCAGTATTTT	CASSERGGSDTQYF
TRBV12-3/TRBV12-4	TRBJ2-5	-	-	TGTGCCAGCTCTCGGGGGCGCAGGGAGACCCAGTACTTC	CASSRGRRETQYF
TRBV27	TRBJ1-5	-	-	TGTGCCAGCAGTTTAAGGGGCCCCAATCAGCCCCAGCATTTT	CASSLRGPNQPQHF
TRBV7-2	TRBJ2-7	-	-	TGTGCCAGCAGTTACGGGACATCCGCCTACGAGCAGTACTTC	CASSYGTSAYEQYF
TRBV6-5	TRBJ1-2	-	few	TGTGCCAGCAGTCCGGACAGTAACTATGGCTACACCTTC	CASSPDSNYGYTF